Listed below are T cell receptor beta chains from one sample, sequenced in a study of cytomegalovirus exposure and HLA in healthy donors. Assay used: immunoSEQ multiplex PCR; TCRdb lists only in-frame clones, some missing. The data contain some 130,000 clones, 76% of them singletons. Material for sequencing was PBMCs. The receptors derive from a middle-aged man in good health and CMV-seronegative. Each CDR3 is given with its conserved first and last residue. The D gene is left open where the match is weak. Rows give clone size only sometimes, using once, few, many, or a class for an expanded clone.

j_gene	v_gene	d_gene	abundance	CDR3nt	CDR3aa
TRBJ2-7	TRBV30	.	.	TGTGCCTGGAGCCAAGCCGTACCCGAGCAGTACTTC	CAWSQAVPEQYF
TRBJ1-2	TRBV29-1	.	once	TGCAGCGTTGAAGACGGGGGGGGCGGCTACACCTTC	CSVEDGGGGYTF
TRBJ2-2	TRBV29-1	TRBD2	.	TGCAGCGGACGGACTAGATTAAACGGGGAGCTGTTTTTT	CSGRTRLNGELFF
TRBJ2-7	TRBV30	TRBD2	.	TGTGCCTGGAGTGTTGGTCTAGCGGGCCACGAGCAGTACTTC	CAWSVGLAGHEQYF
TRBJ2-7	TRBV5-1	.	.	TGCGCCAGCAGCTTGGACAGTAAAGGCTACGAGCAGTACTTC	CASSLDSKGYEQYF
TRBJ2-2	TRBV10-3	.	once	TGTGCCAGCACACAGGATTTATCCGGGGAGCTGTTTTTT	CASTQDLSGELFF
TRBJ2-1	TRBV27	.	once	TGTGCCAGCAAACTCACAGAACACCGGGGATGGAATGAGCAGTTCTTC	CASKLTEHRGWNEQFF
TRBJ1-2	TRBV10-3	.	.	TGTGCCATCAGTGAGCCCCTCGGCCGCGCACAGGATGTTGGTGGCTACACCTTC	CAISEPLGRAQDVGGYTF
TRBJ2-1	TRBV30	TRBD1	once	TGTGCCTGGAGCGGACAGGGGAGTGAGCAGTTCTTC	CAWSGQGSEQFF
TRBJ1-5	TRBV30	.	few	TGTGCCTCCCGCGGGGGGGATCAGCCCCAGCATTTT	CASRGGDQPQHF
TRBJ2-7	TRBV6-5	.	once	TGTGCCAGCAGTTACTCGACCCAGGGTAGTGGCGAGCAGTACTTC	CASSYSTQGSGEQYF
TRBJ2-7	TRBV5-4	TRBD1	few	TGTGCCAGCAGCGCCGGGACAGGGCGTGGGGAGCAGTACTTC	CASSAGTGRGEQYF
TRBJ1-2	TRBV10-3	TRBD1	.	TGTGCCATCAGTGAGCCCGCGACAGGGCTGGGGTATGGCTACACCTTC	CAISEPATGLGYGYTF
TRBJ2-7	TRBV4-3	.	.	TGCGCCAGCAGCCAGGGCAGTTCCGAGCAGTACTTC	CASSQGSSEQYF
TRBJ2-2	TRBV19	TRBD1	few	TGTGCCAGTACCCGCGACAGGGGAGCCGGGGAGCTGTTTTTT	CASTRDRGAGELFF
TRBJ2-3	TRBV19	.	.	TGTGCCAGTAAATCGTCCCCAGATACGCAGTATTTT	CASKSSPDTQYF
TRBJ2-1	TRBV5-1	TRBD2	.	TGCGCCAGCAGCTTGTGGACTAGCGCGAGTTACAATGAGCAGTTCTTC	CASSLWTSASYNEQFF
TRBJ1-1	TRBV15	.	.	TGTGCCACCAGCAGAGATGGAGCAGGGTTTATGAACACTGAAGCTTTCTTT	CATSRDGAGFMNTEAFF
TRBJ2-7	TRBV30	TRBD2	.	TGTGCCTGGAGAAGACGACTAGCGGGAGTTGGGCAGTACTTC	CAWRRRLAGVGQYF
TRBJ1-5	TRBV19	TRBD1	once	TGTGCCAGTAGCGGCTGGACAGGGAATTATAGCAATCAGCCCCAGCATTTT	CASSGWTGNYSNQPQHF
TRBJ2-7	TRBV10-3	TRBD1	few	TGTGCCACCCACAGGGGCCCCCAAGCCTACGAGCAGTACTTC	CATHRGPQAYEQYF
TRBJ2-7	TRBV6-5	TRBD1	.	TGTGCCAGCAGTTACTCTGGGACAGGCTCCTACGAGCAGTACTTC	CASSYSGTGSYEQYF
TRBJ2-7	TRBV4-3	.	.	TGCGCCAGCAGCCAAGATTACGACAGGCCCGAGCAGTACTTC	CASSQDYDRPEQYF
TRBJ2-4	TRBV6-6	.	.	TGTGCCAGCAGTTACTCGTCAGGGTTCGGGAACATTCAGTACTTC	CASSYSSGFGNIQYF
TRBJ2-7	TRBV6-5	.	.	TGTGCCAGCAGTTACGCAGGGGCCTCCTACGAGCAGTACTTC	CASSYAGASYEQYF
TRBJ2-7	TRBV28	.	.	TGTGCCACCTACCAGGGGACCTACGAGCAGTACTTC	CATYQGTYEQYF
TRBJ2-1	TRBV30	TRBD2	.	TGTGCCTGGAGTAAAACTAGCGGGAGCCCCATTTTCTTC	CAWSKTSGSPIFF
TRBJ2-5	TRBV2	.	.	TGTGCCAGCAGACGGGAGACCCAGTACTTC	CASRRETQYF
TRBJ2-3	TRBV2	TRBD2	once	TGTGCCAGCAGACCGACTAGCGGCACAGATACGCAGTATTTT	CASRPTSGTDTQYF
TRBJ2-5	TRBV12-5	TRBD2	.	TGTGCTAGTGGTTTGGGACTAGCGGGAGTGGGGGGAGAGACCCAGTACTTC	CASGLGLAGVGGETQYF
TRBJ2-7	TRBV19	TRBD2	.	TGTGCCAGTAGACCAGCCGGGGGGGACGAGCAGTACTTC	CASRPAGGDEQYF
TRBJ1-4	TRBV28	.	.	TGTGCCAGCAGTCGTGCAACTAATGGGAAACTGTTTTTT	CASSRATNGKLFF
TRBJ2-2	TRBV19	.	.	TGTGCCAGTAGTGCGCACAGGGTTACGGCTAAGGGCGGGGAGCTGTTTTTT	CASSAHRVTAKGGELFF
TRBJ2-5	TRBV30	.	once	TGTGCCTGGACAGGGGCAGAGACCCAGTACTTC	CAWTGAETQYF
TRBJ2-1	TRBV6-1	.	few	TGTGCCAGCACACCCGACTCGGGTGAGCAGTTCTTC	CASTPDSGEQFF
TRBJ1-5	TRBV7-2	TRBD1	.	TGTGCCAGCAGCTTAGTGGGGACAGGGGCTAGCAATCAGCCCCAGCATTTT	CASSLVGTGASNQPQHF
TRBJ2-7	TRBV6-5	.	.	TGTGCCAGCAGCCCAATTGGACACCGAGGCTACGAGCAGTACTTC	CASSPIGHRGYEQYF
TRBJ1-2	TRBV7-2	TRBD1	.	TGTGCCAGCAGCCTTGGACAGGGGGCGATCGGTGGCTACACCTTC	CASSLGQGAIGGYTF
TRBJ1-1	TRBV5-4	.	.	TGTGCCAGCAGCCCTTCTCCCGGGTCGAACACTGAAGCTTTCTTT	CASSPSPGSNTEAFF
TRBJ1-5	TRBV2	TRBD1	.	TGTGCCAGCTGCGGACAGGGCGTCGGACCCAATCAGCCCCAGCATTTT	CASCGQGVGPNQPQHF
TRBJ2-1	TRBV11-2	TRBD2	.	TGTGCCAGCAGCTTAGGTGGGCTAGCGGGGAAAACAATGGGTGAGCAGTTCTTC	CASSLGGLAGKTMGEQFF
TRBJ2-4	TRBV11-3	TRBD2	.	TGTGCCAGCAGCTTCGGGAGGGCCGGCATTCAGTACTTC	CASSFGRAGIQYF
TRBJ1-5	TRBV5-4	.	.	TGTGCCAGCAGCTTAGGGGGGGGCAATCAGCCCCAGCATTTT	CASSLGGGNQPQHF
TRBJ2-2	TRBV7-2	.	.	TGTGCCAGCAGCTTCGTAGGCGGAGTAAACACCGGGGAGCTGTTTTTT	CASSFVGGVNTGELFF
TRBJ2-7	TRBV18	TRBD2	.	TGTGCCAGCTCAAGGGAGGGTTCCTACGAGCAGTACTTC	CASSREGSYEQYF
TRBJ2-7	TRBV13	.	.	TGTGCCAGCAGCCGCAGGGTCGGCTCCTACGAGCAGTACTTC	CASSRRVGSYEQYF
TRBJ1-1	TRBV18	TRBD1	.	TGTGCCAGCTCGTCCGGGACAGAGAACACTGAAGCTTTCTTT	CASSSGTENTEAFF
TRBJ2-7	TRBV7-2	TRBD1	.	TGTGCCAGCAGCTTCGGGACAGGGGTGAACGAGCAGTACTTC	CASSFGTGVNEQYF